This is a list of T cell receptor beta chains from one sample in a study of synovial regulatory T cells in juvenile arthritis. Clones were read by immunoSEQ multiplex PCR, and TCRdb kept only the in-frame ones, dropping some. The sample table includes 6,400 or so clones. The material sequenced was Treg cells from blood. Receptor source: a donor between 2 and 35 years old with juvenile idiopathic arthritis. Both conserved end residues are part of each CDR3. Clone size is not always given. Where it is, it says once, few, many or a class for expanded clones.

clone_size: .; v_call: TRBV5-1; j_call: TRBJ1-2; cdr3_aa: CASSFASGANYGYTF
clone_size: .; v_call: TRBV4-3; j_call: TRBJ1-2; cdr3_aa: CASSQSHDRMLYGYTF
clone_size: .; v_call: TRBV28; j_call: TRBJ1-2; cdr3_aa: CASSSPDRIYGYTF
clone_size: .; v_call: TRBV7-2; j_call: TRBJ2-3; cdr3_aa: CASSLVGSGIADTQYF
clone_size: .; v_call: TRBV19; j_call: TRBJ2-5; cdr3_aa: CATAAGQGIQETQYF
clone_size: .; v_call: TRBV28; j_call: TRBJ2-2; cdr3_aa: CASQRNTGELFF
clone_size: .; v_call: TRBV2; j_call: TRBJ2-2; cdr3_aa: CARASTERGTGELFF
clone_size: .; v_call: TRBV5-1; j_call: TRBJ1-1; cdr3_aa: CASSLHVGKTEAFF
clone_size: .; v_call: TRBV28; j_call: TRBJ1-2; cdr3_aa: CASSAAGLIFF
clone_size: .; v_call: TRBV5-1; j_call: TRBJ2-7; cdr3_aa: CASSLGPSPVYEQYF
clone_size: .; v_call: TRBV27; j_call: TRBJ1-1; cdr3_aa: CASSLGAGRMNTEAFF
clone_size: .; v_call: TRBV2; j_call: TRBJ2-7; cdr3_aa: CASLASRADTSYEQYF
clone_size: .; v_call: TRBV5-5; j_call: TRBJ1-1; cdr3_aa: CASSFTGLMNTEAFF
clone_size: .; v_call: TRBV19; j_call: TRBJ1-5; cdr3_aa: CASSWQGGNQPQHF
clone_size: .; v_call: TRBV6-1; j_call: TRBJ1-6; cdr3_aa: CASSRDRLSSPLHF
clone_size: .; v_call: TRBV9; j_call: TRBJ2-7; cdr3_aa: CASSVGTGTLYEQYF
clone_size: .; v_call: TRBV27; j_call: TRBJ2-3; cdr3_aa: CASSFTSGSVTVTDTQYF
clone_size: .; v_call: TRBV5-1; j_call: TRBJ1-2; cdr3_aa: CASSPEAGNYGYTF
clone_size: .; v_call: TRBV4-2; j_call: TRBJ2-7; cdr3_aa: CASSPAQSLWEQYF
clone_size: .; v_call: TRBV19; j_call: TRBJ2-2; cdr3_aa: CASSFKGITTGELFF
clone_size: .; v_call: TRBV19; j_call: TRBJ2-2; cdr3_aa: CASSIDLGNTGELFF
clone_size: .; v_call: TRBV28; j_call: TRBJ2-3; cdr3_aa: CASSSARASTDTQYF
clone_size: medium-sized; v_call: TRBV5-1; j_call: TRBJ2-7; cdr3_aa: CASRRESYEQYF
clone_size: .; v_call: TRBV5-4; j_call: TRBJ1-2; cdr3_aa: CASSLGAGGGYTF
clone_size: .; v_call: TRBV10-3; j_call: TRBJ1-5; cdr3_aa: CAISESNRPNQPQHF
clone_size: .; v_call: TRBV6-6; j_call: TRBJ2-5; cdr3_aa: CASRLMGGETQYF
clone_size: .; v_call: TRBV29-1; j_call: TRBJ1-3; cdr3_aa: CSVGPTGGSGNTIYF
clone_size: .; v_call: TRBV6-5; j_call: TRBJ2-7; cdr3_aa: CASSYGPSYEQYF